Listed below are T cell receptor beta chains from one sample, sequenced in a study of blood T cells in healthy people across ages. TCRdb reprocessed the 5' RACE reads via MiXCR and lists one record per CDR3 protein. The sample consists of 1.5 million or so distinct CDR3 sequences, roughly 43% of them appearing once. Sequencing was performed on blood. These receptors were taken from a woman aged 18-29 years in good health. The CDR3 runs from the conserved cysteine through the conserved F or W. Each record gives: J gene, clone size, D gene, V gene, CDR3 protein, CDR3 DNA. The D gene is left open where the match is weak. Not every row has a clone size; where given, it reads once, few, many or a size class.

j_call: TRBJ1-1
clone_size: -
d_call: -
v_call: TRBV20-1
cdr3_aa: CSARKQIEAFF
cdr3_nt: TGCAGTGCTAGAAAACAGATCGAAGCTTTCTTT

j_call: TRBJ2-7
clone_size: -
d_call: -
v_call: TRBV25-1
cdr3_aa: CASSEDRRLGDFYEQYF
cdr3_nt: TGTGCCAGCAGTGAAGACCGACGACTAGGAGATTTTTACGAGCAGTACTTC

j_call: TRBJ2-7
clone_size: -
d_call: -
v_call: TRBV24-1
cdr3_aa: CATSDFGLVDNEQYF
cdr3_nt: TGTGCCACCAGTGATTTTGGTCTAGTCGACAATGAGCAGTACTTC

j_call: TRBJ1-4
clone_size: few
d_call: TRBD1
v_call: TRBV12-3/TRBV12-4
cdr3_aa: CASSLNAGQGKKLFF
cdr3_nt: TGTGCCAGCAGTTTAAATGCGGGACAGGGCAAAAAACTGTTTTTT

j_call: TRBJ2-7
clone_size: few
d_call: -
v_call: TRBV9
cdr3_aa: CASSPQPTTNEQYF
cdr3_nt: TGTGCCAGCAGCCCCCAGCCCACTACCAACGAGCAGTACTTC

j_call: TRBJ2-3
clone_size: -
d_call: -
v_call: TRBV9
cdr3_aa: CASSLGYQRVTDTQYF
cdr3_nt: TGTGCCAGCAGCTTGGGGTATCAGAGAGTCACAGATACGCAGTATTTT

j_call: TRBJ1-4
clone_size: -
d_call: -
v_call: TRBV7-2
cdr3_aa: CASSLATHPSAKLFF
cdr3_nt: TGTGCCAGCAGCTTAGCGACCCACCCGTCTGCAAAACTGTTTTTT

j_call: TRBJ2-7
clone_size: -
d_call: -
v_call: TRBV20-1
cdr3_aa: CSARPPHYEQYF
cdr3_nt: TGCAGTGCTAGACCCCCACACTACGAGCAGTACTTC

j_call: TRBJ2-5
clone_size: few
d_call: -
v_call: TRBV21-1
cdr3_aa: CASGLIEGYNEQYF
cdr3_nt: TGTGCCAGCGGTCTAATAGAGGGGTACAATGAGCAGTACTTC

j_call: TRBJ2-3
clone_size: few
d_call: TRBD2
v_call: TRBV12-3/TRBV12-4
cdr3_aa: CASSLGLAASTDMQYF
cdr3_nt: TGTGCCAGCAGTTTAGGTCTAGCGGCTAGCACAGATATGCAGTATTTT

j_call: TRBJ2-7
clone_size: few
d_call: TRBD2
v_call: TRBV27
cdr3_aa: CASSLYASGSSGEQYF
cdr3_nt: TGTGCCAGCAGTTTATATGCTAGCGGGAGCTCTGGCGAGCAGTACTTC

j_call: TRBJ2-5
clone_size: -
d_call: -
v_call: TRBV14
cdr3_aa: CASSQALNRAGTQYF
cdr3_nt: TGTGCCAGCAGCCAAGCCCTGAACAGGGCTGGGACCCAGTACTTC